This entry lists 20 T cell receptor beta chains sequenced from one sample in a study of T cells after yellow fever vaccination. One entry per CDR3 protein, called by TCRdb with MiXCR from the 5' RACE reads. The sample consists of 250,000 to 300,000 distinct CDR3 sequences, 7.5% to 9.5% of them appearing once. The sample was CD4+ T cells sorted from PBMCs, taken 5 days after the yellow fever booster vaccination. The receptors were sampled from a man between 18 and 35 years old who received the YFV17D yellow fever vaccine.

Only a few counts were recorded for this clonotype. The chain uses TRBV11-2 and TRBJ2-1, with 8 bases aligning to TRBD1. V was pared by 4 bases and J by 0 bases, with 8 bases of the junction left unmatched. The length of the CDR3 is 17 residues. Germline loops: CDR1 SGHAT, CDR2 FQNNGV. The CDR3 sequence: CASSSNPTGGSYNEQFF. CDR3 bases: TGTGCCAGCAGCTCTAACCCCACAGGGGGCTCCTACAATGAGCAGTTCTTC.

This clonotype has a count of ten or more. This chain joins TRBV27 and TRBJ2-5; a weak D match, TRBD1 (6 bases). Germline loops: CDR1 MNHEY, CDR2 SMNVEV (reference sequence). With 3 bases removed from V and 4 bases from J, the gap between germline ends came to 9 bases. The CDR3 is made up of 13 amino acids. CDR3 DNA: TGTGCCAGCAGTTTCGACAGGATAGAGACCCAGTACTTC. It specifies CASSFDRIETQYF.

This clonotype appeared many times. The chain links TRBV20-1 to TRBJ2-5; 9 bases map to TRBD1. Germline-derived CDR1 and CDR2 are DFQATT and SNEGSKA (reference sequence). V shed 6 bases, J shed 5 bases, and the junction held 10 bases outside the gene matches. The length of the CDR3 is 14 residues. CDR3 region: CSAPSPGTGETQYF. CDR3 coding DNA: TGCAGTGCACCAAGCCCAGGGACAGGGGAGACCCAGTACTTC.

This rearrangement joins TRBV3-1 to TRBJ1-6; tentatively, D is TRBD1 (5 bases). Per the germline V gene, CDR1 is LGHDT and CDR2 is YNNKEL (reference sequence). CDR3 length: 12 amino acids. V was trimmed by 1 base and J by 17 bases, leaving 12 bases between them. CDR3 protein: CASSQGGRPVHF. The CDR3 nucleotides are TGTGCCAGCAGCCAAGGGGGCAGGCCGGTCCACTTT.

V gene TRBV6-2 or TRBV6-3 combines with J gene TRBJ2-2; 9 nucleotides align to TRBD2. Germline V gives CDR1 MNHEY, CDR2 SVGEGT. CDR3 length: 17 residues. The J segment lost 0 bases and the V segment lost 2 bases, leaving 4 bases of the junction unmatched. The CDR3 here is CASSYLAGGPNTGELFF. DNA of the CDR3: TGTGCCAGCAGTTACCTTGCGGGGGGGCCGAACACCGGGGAGCTGTTTTTT.

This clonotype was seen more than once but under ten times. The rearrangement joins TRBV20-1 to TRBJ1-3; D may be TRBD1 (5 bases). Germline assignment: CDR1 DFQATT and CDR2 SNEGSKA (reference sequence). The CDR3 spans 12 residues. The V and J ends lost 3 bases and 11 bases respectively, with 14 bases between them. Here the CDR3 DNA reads TGCAGTGCTAGCGGAGGGGTGAGGTCCATATATTTT. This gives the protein CSASGGVRSIYF.

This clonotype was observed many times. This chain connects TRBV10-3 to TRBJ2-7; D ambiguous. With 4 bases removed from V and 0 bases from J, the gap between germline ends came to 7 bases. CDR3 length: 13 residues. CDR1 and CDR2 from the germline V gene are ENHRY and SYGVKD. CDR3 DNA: TGTGCCATCAGTGTGCAGGACTCCTACGAGCAGTACGTC. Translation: CAISVQDSYEQYV.

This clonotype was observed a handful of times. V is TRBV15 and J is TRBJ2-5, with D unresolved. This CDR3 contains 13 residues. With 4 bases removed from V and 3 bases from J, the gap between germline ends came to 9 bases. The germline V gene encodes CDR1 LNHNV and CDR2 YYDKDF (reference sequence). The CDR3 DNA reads TGTGCCACCAGCACGACCTTTAAAGAGACCCAGTACTTC. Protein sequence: CATSTTFKETQYF.

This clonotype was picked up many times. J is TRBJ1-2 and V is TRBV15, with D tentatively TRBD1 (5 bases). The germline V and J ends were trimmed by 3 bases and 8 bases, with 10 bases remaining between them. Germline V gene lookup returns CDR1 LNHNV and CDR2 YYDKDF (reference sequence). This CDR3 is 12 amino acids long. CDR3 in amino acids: CATSSQGGGYTF. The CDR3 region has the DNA TGTGCCACCAGCAGTCAGGGAGGCGGCTACACCTTC.

The CDR3 DNA reads TGTGCCAGCAGCTCCAGCCCGACAGTAGCTAACTATGGCTACACCTTC. Amino acids: CASSSSPTVANYGYTF. This chain links TRBV5-5 with TRBJ1-2, with D maybe TRBD1 (5 bases). The CDR3 sequence is 16 residues long. V lost 3 bases and J lost 0, with 15 bases in between. Germline V lookup: CDR1 SGHKS, CDR2 YYEKEE (reference sequence).

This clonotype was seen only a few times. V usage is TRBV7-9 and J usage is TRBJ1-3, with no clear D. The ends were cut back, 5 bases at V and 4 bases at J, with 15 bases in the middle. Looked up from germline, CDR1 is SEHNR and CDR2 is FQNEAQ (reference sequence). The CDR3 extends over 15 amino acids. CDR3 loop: CASSQGPRAGNTIYF. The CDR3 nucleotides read TGTGCCAGCAGCCAAGGGCCCCGGGCCGGAAACACCATATATTTT.

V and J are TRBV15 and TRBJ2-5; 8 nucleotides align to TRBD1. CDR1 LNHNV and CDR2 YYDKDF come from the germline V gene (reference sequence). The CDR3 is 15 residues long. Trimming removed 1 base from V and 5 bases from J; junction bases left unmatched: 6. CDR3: CATSRASGGWETQYF. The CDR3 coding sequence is TGTGCCACCAGCAGAGCCTCAGGGGGCTGGGAGACCCAGTACTTC.

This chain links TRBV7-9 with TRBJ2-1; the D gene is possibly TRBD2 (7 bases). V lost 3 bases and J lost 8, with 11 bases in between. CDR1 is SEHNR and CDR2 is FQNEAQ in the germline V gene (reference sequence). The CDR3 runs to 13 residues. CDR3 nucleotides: TGTGCCAGCAGCTTTCGGCGGGGGCATGAGCAGTTCTTC. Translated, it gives CASSFRRGHEQFF.

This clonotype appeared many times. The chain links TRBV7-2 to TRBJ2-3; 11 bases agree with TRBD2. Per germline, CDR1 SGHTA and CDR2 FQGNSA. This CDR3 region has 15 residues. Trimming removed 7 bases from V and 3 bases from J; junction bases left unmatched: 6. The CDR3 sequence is CASTSRLAGTDTQYF. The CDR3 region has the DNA TGTGCCAGCACTAGCCGACTAGCGGGGACAGATACGCAGTATTTT.

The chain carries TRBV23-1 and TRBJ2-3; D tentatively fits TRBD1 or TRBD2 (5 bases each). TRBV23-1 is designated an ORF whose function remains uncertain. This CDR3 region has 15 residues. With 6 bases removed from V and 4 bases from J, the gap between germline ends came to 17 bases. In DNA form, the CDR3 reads TGCGCCAGCAGATATTCCGGGACGCCCGCAGATACGCAGTATTTT. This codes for CASRYSGTPADTQYF.

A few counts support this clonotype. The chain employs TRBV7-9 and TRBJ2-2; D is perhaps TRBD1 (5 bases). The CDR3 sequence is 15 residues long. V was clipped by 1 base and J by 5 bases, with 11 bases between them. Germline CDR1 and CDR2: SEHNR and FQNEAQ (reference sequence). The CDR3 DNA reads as TGTGCCAGCAGCTTAGTTGGGGCGCTTACCGGGGAGCTGTTTTTT. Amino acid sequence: CASSLVGALTGELFF.

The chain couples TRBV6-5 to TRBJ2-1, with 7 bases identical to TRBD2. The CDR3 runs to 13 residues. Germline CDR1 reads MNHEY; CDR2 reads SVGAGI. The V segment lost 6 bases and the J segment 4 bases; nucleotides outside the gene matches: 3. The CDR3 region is CASRAGFYNEQFF. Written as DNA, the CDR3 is TGTGCCAGCAGAGCGGGGTTTTACAATGAGCAGTTCTTC.

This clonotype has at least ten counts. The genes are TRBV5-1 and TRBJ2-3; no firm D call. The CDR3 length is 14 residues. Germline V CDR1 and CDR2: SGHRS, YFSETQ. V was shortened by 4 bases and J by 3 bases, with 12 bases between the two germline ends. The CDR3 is CASSRTVGTDTQYF. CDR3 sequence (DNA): TGCGCCAGCAGCCGGACCGTTGGGACAGATACGCAGTATTTT.

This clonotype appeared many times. CDR3 residues: CASRTSMEGTEAFF. CDR3 DNA: TGTGCCAGCAGGACTTCAATGGAAGGAACTGAAGCTTTCTTT. The chain is built from TRBV12-3 or TRBV12-4 and TRBJ1-1; D gene uncertain. Trimming cost V 6 bases and J 5 bases, with 16 bases left between them. The CDR3 spans 14 residues.

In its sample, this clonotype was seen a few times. CDR3 sequence: CASRNYGYTF. CDR3 DNA: TGTGCCAGCAGGAACTATGGCTACACCTTC. The genes are TRBV6-2 or TRBV6-3 and TRBJ1-2, with unresolved D. The germline gives CDR1 MNHEY, CDR2 SVGEGT. The CDR3 contains 10 residues. V gave up 6 bases and J gave up 2 bases, with 1 base separating them.